Sequencing of this T cell receptor (beta chain) was carried out in a study of blood T cell repertoires in COVID-19. The overall study: The analysed material was cDNA or gDNA that came from T cells, B-cell-depleted T cells, or PBMCs.

The CDR3 length is 12 residues. V lost 3 bases to trimming and J lost 6 bases, with 8 bases between them. CDR1 SNHLY and CDR2 FYNNEI come from the germline V gene. This clone occurred a few times. Source study methods: Reference gene primer amplification yielded estimated nucleated cell counts. Clones were read by immunoSEQ multiplex PCR, and TCRdb kept only the in-frame ones, dropping some. That table is the source of V, J and clone size, and D and trimming were worked out from the DNA. The repertoire holds over 300,000 clones, with about 84% as singletons. Sequences were obtained from peripheral blood. The chain joins TRBV2 to TRBJ1-1; TRBD1 might be the D (5 bases). The sequence came from a woman aged 50 to 60 with acute or convalescent COVID-19. The DNA for the CDR3 is TGTGCCAGCAGTGATCAGGGCCCTGAAGCTTTCTTT. Its translation: CASSDQGPEAFF.